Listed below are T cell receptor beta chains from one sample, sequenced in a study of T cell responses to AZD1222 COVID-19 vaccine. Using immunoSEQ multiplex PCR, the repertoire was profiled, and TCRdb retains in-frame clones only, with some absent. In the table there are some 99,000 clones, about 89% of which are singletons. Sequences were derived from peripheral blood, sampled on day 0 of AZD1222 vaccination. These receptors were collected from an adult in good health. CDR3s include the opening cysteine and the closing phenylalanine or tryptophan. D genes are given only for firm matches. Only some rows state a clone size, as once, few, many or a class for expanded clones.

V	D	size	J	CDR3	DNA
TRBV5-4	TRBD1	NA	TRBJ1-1	CASSSDRGYFTEAFF	TGTGCCAGCAGCTCGGACAGGGGGTATTTCACTGAAGCTTTCTTT
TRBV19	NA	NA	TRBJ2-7	CASSRPSSYEQYF	TGTGCCAGTAGCAGGCCCAGCTCCTACGAGCAGTACTTC
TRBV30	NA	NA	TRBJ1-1	CAWTVAANTEAFF	TGTGCCTGGACGGTCGCCGCAAACACTGAAGCTTTCTTT
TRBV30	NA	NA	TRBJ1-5	CAWALGGGDQPQHF	TGTGCCTGGGCGTTAGGAGGGGGGGATCAGCCCCAGCATTTT
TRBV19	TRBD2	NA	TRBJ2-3	CASGRTSGTDTQYF	TGTGCCAGTGGTCGGACTAGCGGCACAGATACGCAGTATTTT
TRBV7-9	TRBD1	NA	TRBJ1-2	CASSLGAGGPYGYTF	TGTGCCAGCAGCTTAGGAGCAGGGGGCCCCTATGGCTACACCTTC
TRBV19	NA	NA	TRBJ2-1	CASSPDGNEQFF	TGTGCCAGTAGCCCTGACGGAAATGAGCAGTTCTTC
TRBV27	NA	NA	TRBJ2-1	CASALGGAWNEQFF	TGTGCCAGCGCGCTAGGGGGGGCCTGGAATGAGCAGTTCTTC
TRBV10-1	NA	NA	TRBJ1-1	CASSGQPNTEAFF	TGCGCCAGCAGTGGACAGCCGAACACTGAAGCTTTCTTT
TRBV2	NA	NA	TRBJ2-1	CASSLDQEISYNEQFF	TGTGCCAGCAGTCTCGATCAGGAGATTAGCTACAATGAGCAGTTCTTC
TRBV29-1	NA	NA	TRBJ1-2	CSVESQSYGYTF	TGCAGCGTTGAAAGCCAGAGCTATGGCTACACCTTC
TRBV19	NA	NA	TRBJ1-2	CASSIVGAGYGYTF	TGTGCCAGTAGTATTGTGGGGGCCGGCTATGGCTACACCTTC
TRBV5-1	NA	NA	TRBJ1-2	CASSSDSTYGYTF	TGCGCCAGCAGCTCGGACAGCACCTATGGCTACACCTTC
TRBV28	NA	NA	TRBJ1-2	CASSLQGSNYGYTF	TGTGCCAGCAGCTTACAGGGTTCCAACTATGGCTACACCTTC
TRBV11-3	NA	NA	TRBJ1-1	CASSPRPDTEAFF	TGTGCCAGCAGCCCTCGGCCGGACACTGAAGCTTTCTTT
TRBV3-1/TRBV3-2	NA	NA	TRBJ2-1	CASSQEFWVARYNEQFF	TGTGCCAGCAGCCAAGAGTTTTGGGTAGCGAGGTACAATGAGCAGTTCTTC
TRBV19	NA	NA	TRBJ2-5	CASSMKGSQETQYF	TGTGCCAGTAGTATGAAAGGGTCCCAAGAGACCCAGTACTTC
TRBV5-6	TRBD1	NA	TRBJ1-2	CASSFRGGAYGYTF	TGTGCCAGCAGCTTCAGGGGGGGCGCCTATGGCTACACCTTC
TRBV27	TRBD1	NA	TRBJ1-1	CASSSLKGAWTEAFF	TGTGCCAGCAGTTCCTTGAAGGGGGCCTGGACTGAAGCTTTCTTT
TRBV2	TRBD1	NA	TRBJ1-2	CASTRDRGVGYTF	TGTGCCAGCACGCGGGACAGGGGAGTTGGCTACACCTTC
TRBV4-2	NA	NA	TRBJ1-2	CASSQGGQSDGYTF	TGTGCCAGCAGCCAAGGAGGACAGAGCGATGGCTACACCTTC
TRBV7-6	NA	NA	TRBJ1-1	CASSSRTFSDTEAFF	TGTGCCAGCAGCTCAAGGACCTTTTCAGACACTGAAGCTTTCTTT
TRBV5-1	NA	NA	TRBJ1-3	CASSRESPGNTIYF	TGCGCCAGCTCAAGGGAGTCCCCTGGAAACACCATATATTTT
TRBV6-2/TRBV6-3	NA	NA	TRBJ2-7	CASSSGGGHSEQYF	TGTGCCAGCAGCTCCGGCGGGGGCCACAGCGAGCAGTACTTC
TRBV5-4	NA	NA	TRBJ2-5	CASSLDRGVETQYF	TGTGCCAGCAGCCTGGACAGAGGCGTGGAGACCCAGTACTTC
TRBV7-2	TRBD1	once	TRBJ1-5	CASSGQDQPQHF	TGTGCCAGCAGCGGACAGGATCAGCCCCAGCATTTT
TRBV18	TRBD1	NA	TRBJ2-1	CASSPRTGDRVGQFF	TGTGCCAGCTCACCAAGGACAGGGGACAGGGTGGGGCAGTTCTTC
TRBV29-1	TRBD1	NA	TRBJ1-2	CSVEPRQGNYGYTF	TGCAGCGTTGAACCGCGACAGGGGAACTATGGCTACACCTTC
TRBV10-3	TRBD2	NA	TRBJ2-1	CAIRLTSGSDNEQFF	TGTGCCATCAGACTGACTAGCGGGAGCGACAATGAGCAGTTCTTC
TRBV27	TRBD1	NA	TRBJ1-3	CASSPGGARGNTIYF	TGTGCCAGCAGCCCAGGGGGCGCACGGGGAAACACCATATATTTT
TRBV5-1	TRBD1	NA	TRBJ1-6	CASSRTGDPNSPLHF	TGCGCCAGCAGCAGAACAGGGGACCCTAATTCACCCCTCCACTTT
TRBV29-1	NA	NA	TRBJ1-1	CSALNTEAFF	TGCAGCGCTCTGAACACTGAAGCTTTCTTT
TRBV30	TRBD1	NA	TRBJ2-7	CAWSSGGEQYF	TGTGCCTGGAGTTCAGGGGGCGAGCAGTACTTC
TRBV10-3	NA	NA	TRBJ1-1	CAIRGLGTLIQGTEAFF	TGTGCCATACGGGGATTAGGGACTCTGATTCAGGGCACTGAAGCTTTCTTT
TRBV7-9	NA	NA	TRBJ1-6	CASSTGTGGISPLHF	TGTGCCAGCAGCACCGGGACTGGGGGAATCTCACCCCTCCACTTT
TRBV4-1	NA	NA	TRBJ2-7	CASRFSGSSYEQYF	TGCGCCAGCAGGTTTTCGGGGAGCTCCTACGAGCAGTACTTC
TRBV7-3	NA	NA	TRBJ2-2	CASSPYPGGQTGELFF	TGTGCCAGCTCCCCTTACCCCGGGGGCCAGACCGGGGAGCTGTTTTTT
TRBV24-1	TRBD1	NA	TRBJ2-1	CATSDSRQGHNEQFF	TGTGCCACCAGTGATTCCCGACAGGGCCACAATGAGCAGTTCTTC
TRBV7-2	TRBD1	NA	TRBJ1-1	CASSLGQGRFLNTEAFF	TGTGCCAGCAGTTTAGGACAGGGGAGGTTCCTGAACACTGAAGCTTTCTTT
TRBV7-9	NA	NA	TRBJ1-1	CASSPRAGVLNTEAFF	TGTGCCAGCAGCCCTCGCGCGGGCGTTCTGAACACTGAAGCTTTCTTT
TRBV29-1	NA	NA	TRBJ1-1	CSGEGRSNTEAFF	TGCTCCGGAGAGGGACGGTCGAACACTGAAGCTTTCTTT
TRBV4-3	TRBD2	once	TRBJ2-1	CASSQAPDGGGYNEQFF	TGCGCCAGCAGCCAAGCGCCCGACGGGGGGGGCTACAATGAGCAGTTCTTC
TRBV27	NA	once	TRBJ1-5	CASSFDSNQPQHF	TGTGCCAGCAGTTTCGACAGCAATCAGCCCCAGCATTTT
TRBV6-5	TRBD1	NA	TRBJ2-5	CASSYQDRGGETQYF	TGTGCCAGCAGTTACCAGGACAGGGGGGGAGAGACCCAGTACTTC
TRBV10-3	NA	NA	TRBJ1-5	CAISTEFYQPQHF	TGTGCCATCAGTACGGAGTTTTATCAGCCCCAGCATTTT
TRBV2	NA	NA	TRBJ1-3	CASSEGRQSSGNTIYF	TGTGCCAGCAGTGAAGGCAGACAAAGCTCTGGAAACACCATATATTTT
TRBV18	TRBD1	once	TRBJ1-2	CASSRTGNYGYTF	TGTGCCAGCTCGCGGACAGGGAACTATGGCTACACCTTC
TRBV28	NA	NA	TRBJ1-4	CATYGGNNEKLFF	TGTGCCACCTACGGGGGGAATAATGAAAAACTGTTTTTT
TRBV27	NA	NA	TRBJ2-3	CASSPWGSGVTDTQYF	TGTGCCAGCAGTCCCTGGGGTAGCGGAGTCACAGATACGCAGTATTTT
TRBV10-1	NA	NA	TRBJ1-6	CASSYRENSPLHF	TGCGCCAGCAGCTACAGGGAGAATTCACCCCTCCACTTT
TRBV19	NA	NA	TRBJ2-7	CASSIGGSYFF	TGTGCCAGTAGTATTGGTGGGTCGTACTTCTTC
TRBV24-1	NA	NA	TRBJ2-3	CATSDASGVLTDTQYF	TGTGCCACCAGTGATGCGTCCGGGGTCCTCACAGATACGCAGTATTTT
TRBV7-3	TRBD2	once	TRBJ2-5	CASSRAGTTETQYF	TGTGCCAGCAGCCGGGCGGGGACTACAGAGACCCAGTACTTC
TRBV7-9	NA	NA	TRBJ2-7	CASSSEGDARFDEQYF	TGTGCCAGCAGCTCGGAGGGCGACGCCCGGTTTGACGAGCAGTACTTC